A single sample gave rise to the 24 T cell receptor beta chains below, sequenced in a study of cytomegalovirus exposure and HLA in healthy donors. The PCR ran on 60 Vbeta and 13 Jbeta primers. Assay: immunoSEQ multiplex PCR; the TCRdb copy retains only in-frame clones and omits some. The data contain approximately 68,000 clones, around 80% of them seen just once; the ten biggest clones take up approximately 7%. Sample: PBMCs. These receptors came from a woman in her 30s in good health and CMV-seropositive.

The rearrangement uses TRBV27 and TRBJ2-1; 13 nucleotides match TRBD2. This CDR3 has 16 amino acids. Germline CDR1 is MNHEY and CDR2 is SMNVEV (reference sequence). The trim removed 5 bases at V and 9 bases at J, leaving 10 bases unmatched. Here the CDR3 DNA reads TGTGCCAGCAGTCCCACCCCACGGACTAGCGGGAGTGAGCAGTTCTTC. This sequence encodes CASSPTPRTSGSEQFF.

The chain recombines TRBV28 with TRBJ2-1; TRBD2 matches 15 bases. The CDR3 sequence is 13 residues long. J lost 8 bases, V lost 8 bases, and 1 base had no gene match. Germline V CDR1 and CDR2: MDHEN, SYDVKM. The CDR3 DNA sequence: TGTGCCAGCGGACTAGCGGGAGGGGATGAGCAGTTCTTC. This codes for CASGLAGGDEQFF.

This clone was found a few times. The genes are TRBV2 and TRBJ1-2; possible D gene TRBD1, 6 bases. Germline CDR1 is SNHLY and CDR2 is FYNNEI. V shed 6 bases and J shed 0 bases, with 8 bases lying between them. The CDR3 loop spans 13 amino acids. The CDR3 region is CASRDSTNYGYTF. The CDR3, as DNA: TGTGCCAGCAGGGACAGTACTAACTATGGCTACACCTTC.

The chain joins TRBV7-2 to TRBJ2-2, with TRBD1 matching over 10 bases. The length of the CDR3 is 15 residues. The V gene's germline CDR1 is SGHTA and CDR2 FQGNSA. With 5 bases clipped from V and 4 bases from J, the junction kept 4 bases outside the gene matches. CDR3 nucleotide sequence: TGTGCCAGCAGCCTATGGACAGGGGGCACCGGGGAGCTGTTTTTT. Encoded protein: CASSLWTGGTGELFF.

This sequence joins TRBV7-8 and TRBJ1-5, with D uncertain. Germline V gives CDR1 SGHVS, CDR2 FQNEAQ. This CDR3 is 16 amino acids long. Trimming left V 1 base short and J 6 bases short, with 16 bases between. The CDR3 coding sequence is TGTGCCAGCAGCTTAGAAGGCCAAGGCGGCAGTCAGCCCCAGCATTTT. It codes for CASSLEGQGGSQPQHF.

The chain recombines TRBV28 with TRBJ1-1, with a weak D call TRBD1 (6 bases). CDR3 length: 14 amino acids. The V gene's germline CDR1 is MDHEN and CDR2 SYDVKM. V lost 4 bases and J 4 bases, leaving 13 bases between the germline ends. CDR3 DNA: TGTGCCAGCAGTTCGGGGGGGCCAGGCACTGAAGCTTTCTTT. Its protein is CASSSGGPGTEAFF.

The chain links TRBV21-1 to TRBJ1-1. TRBV21-1 is listed as a pseudogene. This CDR3 region has 18 residues. The CDR3 sequence is CASFVNLNRVAGNTEAFF. CDR3 bases: TGTGCCAGTTTTGTAAACCTCAACAGGGTAGCGGGGAACACTGAAGCTTTCTTT.

This chain joins TRBV11-3 and TRBJ2-3, with 7 positions matching TRBD2. Germline CDR1 is SGHNT and CDR2 is YENEEA. This CDR3 has 13 residues. J lost 2 bases, V lost 8 bases, and 4 bases had no gene match. CDR3: CASASGYTDTQYF. The CDR3 DNA sequence: TGTGCCAGCGCTAGCGGATACACAGATACGCAGTATTTT.

The gene calls are TRBV11-2 and TRBJ2-7; tentatively, D is TRBD1 (6 bases). Trimming pared 1 base from V and 6 bases from J, leaving 13 bases between. The CDR3 is 14 amino acids. CDR1 and CDR2 (germline): SGHAT, FQNNGV. The CDR3 coding sequence is TGTGCCAGCAGCTTAGGTTTGGGGGCGGGCGAGCAGTACTTC. Its translation is CASSLGLGAGEQYF.

This clone was counted a few times. V gene TRBV12-5 combines with J gene TRBJ1-1; TRBD1 is a possible D gene (5 bases). This CDR3 has 13 amino acids. V was cut by 4 bases and J by 5 bases, with 11 bases left in between. Looked up from germline, CDR1 is LGHNT and CDR2 is FRNRAP. CDR3 sequence (DNA): TGTGCTAGTGGTTGGATGGGGGGGACTGAAGCTTTCTTT. Residues: CASGWMGGTEAFF.

This chain connects TRBV2 to TRBJ1-6; D gene unclear. V was shortened by 5 bases and J by 4 bases, with 9 bases between the two germline ends. Germline V lookup: CDR1 SNHLY, CDR2 FYNNEI. The CDR3 contains 14 residues. CDR3 DNA: TGTGCCAGCAGTATTCAGGCTTATAATTCACCCCTCCACTTT. Its translation is CASSIQAYNSPLHF.

The genes are TRBV6-5 and TRBJ1-1; no definite D call. Trimming removed 4 bases from V and 2 bases from J, with 8 bases in between. This CDR3 region has 13 residues. Germline CDR1 and CDR2: MNHEY and SVGAGI. The CDR3 DNA reads as TGTGCCAGCAGTTCGGGTTACAACACTGAAGCTTTCTTT. This gives the protein CASSSGYNTEAFF.

The J gene is TRBJ2-3, the V gene TRBV5-4, with TRBD2 as a possible D gene (5 bases). Trimming cost V 1 base and J 1 base, with 7 bases left between them. Germline V gives CDR1 SGHNT, CDR2 YYREEE (reference sequence). The CDR3 contains 14 residues. CDR3 residues: CASSLPGGTDTQYF. CDR3 sequence (DNA): TGTGCCAGCAGCTTGCCCGGGGGCACAGATACGCAGTATTTT.

This sequence joins TRBV4-1 and TRBJ2-5; 11 bases are a match to TRBD2. V lost 2 bases and J lost 5; bases outside the gene matches: 4. In germline, CDR1 is MGHRA, CDR2 YSYEKL. The CDR3 has 15 amino acids. The CDR3 region is CASSQISGRGETQYF. The CDR3 coding sequence is TGCGCCAGCAGCCAAATTAGCGGGAGGGGGGAGACCCAGTACTTC.

The V call is TRBV27, the J call TRBJ2-7; D unclear. Trimming stripped 6 bases from V and 2 bases from J, with 17 bases between. The CDR3 spans 15 residues. The germline V gene has CDR1 MNHEY and CDR2 SMNVEV (reference sequence). As DNA, the CDR3 is TGTGCCAGCAGCTCCCCTGTTAGAGCCACCTACGAGCAGTACTTC. It specifies CASSSPVRATYEQYF.

The V and J genes are TRBV6-5 and TRBJ1-3; 7 bases are shared with TRBD1. The germline CDR1 and CDR2 sequences are MNHEY and SVGAGI. This CDR3 is built from 14 residues. The ends lost 5 bases at V and 2 bases at J; junction bases unmatched: 3. DNA of the CDR3: TGTGCCAGCAGTACCGGGACAGCTGGAAACACCATATATTTT. Its protein is CASSTGTAGNTIYF.

The V gene is TRBV15, the J gene TRBJ1-5; D perhaps matches TRBD1 (5 bases). This CDR3 is built from 14 residues. Germline V gene data show CDR1 as LNHNV and CDR2 as YYDKDF (reference sequence). The V end lost 5 bases, the J end lost 3 bases, and 11 bases lay between the germline ends. For the CDR3, the DNA is TGTGCCACCAGCCGCGGACAAGTCAATCAGCCCCAGCATTTT. Protein product: CATSRGQVNQPQHF. The entire variable domain, with the rest obtained from reference TRBV15 and TRBJ1-5, is as follows: DAMVIQNPRYQVTQFGKPVTLSCSQTLNHNVMYWYQQKSSQAPKLLFHYYDKDFNNEADTPDNFQSRRPNTSFCFLDIRSPGLGDTAMYLCATSRGQVNQPQHFGDGTRLSIL.

This rearrangement joins TRBV10-3 to TRBJ2-5, with 7 bases identical to TRBD2. The CDR3 length is 12 residues. V shed 6 bases and J 5 bases; nucleotides not matched to a gene: 3. Per germline, CDR1 ENHRY and CDR2 SYGVKD. As DNA, the CDR3 is TGTGCCATCAGCGAGCGGGATGAGACCCAGTACTTC. Its protein product is CAISERDETQYF.

The chain has TRBV13 and TRBJ2-1; 10 nucleotides match TRBD2. J gave up 7 bases and V 5 bases, and 17 bases lay outside the gene matches. This CDR3 is built from 18 residues. Germline assignment: CDR1 PRHDT and CDR2 FYEKMQ (reference sequence). In DNA, the CDR3 is TGTGCCAGCAGCCCGCTACTCTTAGCGGGAGGAGTAGGGAATGAGCAGTTCTTC. It is translated as CASSPLLLAGGVGNEQFF.

This clone was counted a single time. CDR3 nucleotides: TGTGCCAGCAGCTCCCCCCGAGCTATTTCCGAGCAGTACTTC. It yields the protein CASSSPRAISEQYF. This chain connects TRBV28 to TRBJ2-7; D remains unclear. Germline-derived CDR1 and CDR2 are MDHEN and SYDVKM. Trimming stripped 6 bases from V and 6 bases from J, with 18 bases between. This CDR3 region has 14 residues.

CDR3 coding DNA: TGTGCCAGCAGTCTCATTCGGGGGGCGTATCAGCCCCAGCATTTT. It translates to CASSLIRGAYQPQHF. This chain connects TRBV28 to TRBJ1-5, with D perhaps matching TRBD1 (6 bases). The CDR3 is 15 residues long. V lost 5 bases to trimming and J lost 5 bases, with 16 bases between them. Per germline, CDR1 MDHEN and CDR2 SYDVKM.

The chain joins TRBV27 to TRBJ1-5, with D possibly TRBD1 on 5 matching bases. Germline CDR1 and CDR2: MNHEY and SMNVEV (reference sequence). The CDR3 length is 13 residues. Deletions cut 6 bases from V and 9 bases from J, with 15 bases between. The CDR3 spells CASRGDYGGPQHF. In nucleotides, the CDR3 is TGTGCCAGCAGGGGCGACTACGGGGGGCCCCAGCATTTT.

The chain carries TRBV19 and TRBJ1-2; TRBD1 aligns across 7 bases. Germline CDR1 and CDR2: LNHDA and SQIVND (reference sequence). The CDR3 totals 15 residues. The V and J ends lost 3 bases and 3 bases, in that order; junction bases with no gene match: 7. CDR3 DNA: TGTGCCAGTAGTATCCTACGGGACAGCCACTATGGCTACACCTTC. As protein: CASSILRDSHYGYTF.

DNA for the CDR3: TGTGCCAGCAGTCCTATAGCGGGAGGGAACAATGAGCAGTTCTTC. This gives the protein CASSPIAGGNNEQFF. The chain links TRBV28 to TRBJ2-1; TRBD2 agrees at 11 bases. The germline gives CDR1 MDHEN, CDR2 SYDVKM. This CDR3 contains 15 residues. V was clipped by 5 bases and J by 5 bases; unmatched bases: 5.